The sequence of this T cell receptor (beta chain) was determined in a study of shared clonotypes between healthy human individuals. Across the study: Per donor, three plates held CD4 naive cells, three held CD4 memory, two held CD8 naive and one held CD8 memory. Study-wide results and limits: With four donors compared, around 5.4% of naive CD4 clonotypes were shared.

As for this clone: What it binds is unknown.

This CDR3 region has 11 residues. V lost 7 bases and J 7 bases, leaving 13 bases between the germline ends. Germline CDR1 is SQVTM and CDR2 is ANQGSEA. The material for each subset, its genomic DNA, was split evenly across several immunoSEQ plates. Using immunoSEQ multiplex PCR, the repertoire was profiled, and TCRdb retains in-frame clones only, with some absent. The table lists 2 million to 3 million clones, approximately 94% of them singletons. Sequencing input: naive CD4+ T cells from PBMCs. Subset of the sample: CD45RA+ positively selected. This TCR was recovered from a man aged 18-30 years in good health. Some clones in this sample may be carry-over from other donors' samples. The rearrangement uses TRBV29-1 and TRBJ1-1, with D perhaps matching TRBD1 (5 bases). The CDR3 is CSAEGVLEAFF. The CDR3 coding sequence is TGCAGCGCCGAAGGGGTTCTTGAAGCTTTCTTT.